The clone carrying this TCR beta chain was found a few times. V was pared by 5 bases and J by 1 base, with 13 bases between. The V gene's germline CDR1 is SEHNR and CDR2 FQNEAQ (reference sequence). The CDR3 is made up of 15 amino acids. This record comes from a study of beta chain features in type 1 diabetes. About the study: Healthy donors, compared against patients, showed similar age, gender and cell yields.

Since all of the isolated RNA was reverse transcribed, expressed TCRB transcripts were what got sequenced. Naive, central memory and regulatory T cell samples yielded about 3.57 million reads on average. This table comes from immunoSEQ multiplex PCR, and its TCRdb copy is limited to in-frame clones, with some not included. Of 400,000 to 500,000 clones in the sample, approximately 15% are singletons; the top ten hold 0.035% to 0.04%. The sequenced material came from naive CD4+ T cells from blood. The source is a man younger than 45 in good health. The rearrangement joins TRBV7-9 to TRBJ2-3, with D possibly TRBD2 on 7 matching bases. The CDR3 spells CASSQGLAGTDTQYF. Written as DNA, the CDR3 is TGTGCCAGCAGCCAGGGGCTAGCGGGCACAGATACGCAGTATTTT.